A single sample gave rise to the 25 T cell receptor beta chains below, sequenced in a study of blood T cell repertoires in COVID-19. Here immunoSEQ multiplex PCR was the method, and the copy in TCRdb shows in-frame clones only, minus some. There are roughly 100,000 clones in the sample; 80% to 95% occur only once, and roughly 1.9% lies in the top ten. Sequencing was done on a sample of peripheral blood. The source is a woman in her 50s with COVID-19, enrolled during active disease.

The chain has TRBV12-3 or TRBV12-4 and TRBJ1-1; D ambiguous. The V end was cut by 2 bases, the J end by 10 bases, with 8 bases between. The CDR3 spans 11 residues. CDR3 sequence (DNA): TGTGCCAGCAGTTTATCGGTAATAGCTTTCTTT. Amino acids: CASSLSVIAFF.

The rearrangement joins TRBV11-2 to TRBJ1-4; tentative D call: TRBD1 (5 bases). Trimming shortened V by 4 bases and J by 4 bases, and 10 bases separated the two germline ends. The germline V gene has CDR1 SGHAT and CDR2 FQNNGV. The CDR3 sequence is 14 residues long. CDR3 in amino acids: CASSSTDGNEKLFF. The CDR3 DNA reads TGTGCCAGCAGCTCGACAGACGGTAATGAAAAACTGTTTTTT.

This clone was observed a few times. This sequence joins TRBV11-2 and TRBJ1-3, with D uncertain. V was trimmed by 1 base and J by 4 bases, leaving 5 bases between them. The CDR3 is made up of 13 amino acids. CDR1 SGHAT and CDR2 FQNNGV come from the germline V gene. CDR3: CASSLGPGNTIYF. The CDR3 DNA reads as TGTGCCAGCAGCTTAGGTCCGGGAAACACCATATATTTT.

The chain employs TRBV11-2 and TRBJ2-7; TRBD1 aligns across 8 bases. Germline V gene lookup returns CDR1 SGHAT and CDR2 FQNNGV. CDR3 length equals 18 residues. The V segment lost 3 bases and the J segment 2 bases; nucleotides outside the gene matches: 15. Here the CDR3 DNA reads TGTGCCAGCAGCTTGGGCACTAGGACAGGGAGAGGTACCTACGAGCAGTACGTC. This encodes CASSLGTRTGRGTYEQYV.

The V and J genes are TRBV2 and TRBJ1-1, with unresolved D. Germline values: CDR1 SNHLY, CDR2 FYNNEI. CDR3 size: 11 residues. V lost 7 bases and J 9 bases, leaving 12 bases between the germline ends. In nucleotides, the CDR3 is TGTGCCAGCACTGTAGGAGAAAAAGCTTTCTTT. Translating gives CASTVGEKAFF.

The V call is TRBV9, the J call TRBJ1-5; weak D call: TRBD1 (5 bases). Trimming pared 4 bases from V and 4 bases from J, leaving 12 bases between. From germline, CDR1 is SGDLS and CDR2 YYNGEE. The CDR3 is made up of 14 amino acids. The CDR3 DNA reads TGTGCCAGCAGCTCACTTGACAGTAATCAGCCCCAGCATTTT. It is translated as CASSSLDSNQPQHF. Full variable domain (rest looked up from reference TRBV9 and TRBJ1-5): DSGVTQTPKHLITATGQRVTLRCSPRSGDLSVYWYQQSLDQGLQFLIQYYNGEERAKGNILERFSAQQFPDLHSELNLSSLELGDSALYFCASSSLDSNQPQHFGDGTRLSIL.

The chain carries TRBV5-6 and TRBJ2-7; TRBD1 agrees at 7 bases. The CDR3 is 16 amino acids. Germline CDR1 and CDR2: SGHDT and YYEEEE. V lost 0 bases and J lost 2; bases outside the gene matches: 8. The CDR3 DNA reads as TGTGCCAGCAGCTTGGCCGGGACAGCCTTGACCTACGAGCAGTACTTC. Translated: CASSLAGTALTYEQYF.

The rearrangement uses TRBV7-2 and TRBJ1-5, with a weak D call TRBD1 (6 bases). Trimming stripped 3 bases from V and 4 bases from J, with 10 bases between. The germline gives CDR1 SGHTA, CDR2 FQGNSA. The CDR3 extends over 14 amino acids. CDR3 region: CASSFGQGNQPQHF. The CDR3 DNA sequence: TGTGCCAGCAGCTTTGGGCAGGGGAATCAGCCCCAGCATTTT.

V and J are TRBV12-3 or TRBV12-4 and TRBJ1-1; D remains ambiguous. The CDR3 has 13 residues. Trimming left V 0 bases short and J 11 bases short, with 13 bases between. The DNA of the CDR3 is TGTGCCAGCAGTTTAGCGCGGGGAAAAGGGGCTTTCTTT. Its protein is CASSLARGKGAFF.

The chain couples TRBV5-5 to TRBJ1-3; 11 nucleotides agree with TRBD1. With 2 bases clipped from V and 2 bases from J, the junction kept 9 bases outside the gene matches. This CDR3 region has 18 residues. Per the germline V gene, CDR1 is SGHKS and CDR2 is YYEKEE (reference sequence). CDR3 in amino acids: CASSFQLPGQGAGNTIYF. In nucleotides, the CDR3 is TGTGCCAGCAGCTTTCAGTTACCGGGACAGGGGGCTGGAAACACCATATATTTT.

This CDR3 is CASSIRENTEAFF. As DNA, the CDR3 is TGTGCCAGTAGTATCAGGGAGAACACTGAAGCTTTCTTT. The J gene is TRBJ1-1, the V gene TRBV19; possible D gene TRBD1, 5 bases. The length of the CDR3 is 13 residues. Germline values: CDR1 LNHDA, CDR2 SQIVND (reference sequence). Trimming stripped 3 bases from V and 1 base from J, with 6 bases between.

This chain connects TRBV7-2 to TRBJ1-1; possibly TRBD1 for D (5 bases). V gave up 2 bases and J gave up 3 bases, with 10 bases separating them. The CDR3 loop spans 14 amino acids. From germline, CDR1 is SGHTA and CDR2 FQGNSA. Written as DNA, the CDR3 is TGTGCCAGCAGCTTACTCAGGGCGGACACTGAAGCTTTCTTT. Encoded protein: CASSLLRADTEAFF.

This clone came up once. This chain joins TRBV25-1 and TRBJ1-1; 7 nucleotides align to TRBD1. CDR3 length: 14 residues. Germline loops: CDR1 MGHDK, CDR2 SYGVNS. J lost 1 base, V lost 7 bases, and 6 bases had no gene match. This chain's CDR3 is CASTIGGANTEAFF. The CDR3, as DNA: TGTGCCAGCACCATAGGGGGCGCGAACACTGAAGCTTTCTTT.

The CDR3 reads CASSLKDRSDEQFF. CDR3 DNA: TGTGCCAGCAGTTTAAAGGACAGGAGTGATGAGCAGTTCTTC. V gene TRBV28 combines with J gene TRBJ2-1; 7 bases are a match to TRBD1. CDR3 length equals 14 residues. CDR1 and CDR2 from the germline V gene are MDHEN and SYDVKM. V shed 2 bases, J shed 8 bases, and the junction held 6 bases outside the gene matches.

V and J are TRBV5-1 and TRBJ1-1; 7 bases match TRBD1. This CDR3 region has 14 residues. Looked up from germline, CDR1 is SGHRS and CDR2 is YFSETQ. The ends lost 5 bases at V and 4 bases at J; junction bases unmatched: 8. CDR3 sequence reads: CASRGGVLSTEAFF. For the CDR3, the DNA is TGCGCCAGCAGAGGGGGCGTCCTCTCCACTGAAGCTTTCTTT.

J is TRBJ1-1 and V is TRBV29-1, with D unclear. The CDR3 covers 12 residues. The germline gives CDR1 SQVTM, CDR2 ANQGSEA. Trimming removed 4 bases at V and 1 base at J, with 7 bases between. The CDR3 loop reads CSVVVQNTEAFF. Written as DNA, the CDR3 is TGCAGCGTTGTAGTCCAGAACACTGAAGCTTTCTTT.

The rearrangement joins TRBV4-1 to TRBJ1-2; 10 bases are a match to TRBD1. The CDR3 is made up of 15 amino acids. The germline V gene encodes CDR1 MGHRA and CDR2 YSYEKL. The V and J ends lost 3 bases and 1 base, in that order; junction bases with no gene match: 2. The DNA for the CDR3 is TGCGCCAGCAGCCAGGGACAGGGGTTTAACTATGGCTACACCTTC. It encodes CASSQGQGFNYGYTF.

Only a few counts were recorded for this clone. This rearrangement joins TRBV3-1 (or the pseudogene TRBV3-2) to TRBJ1-6; TRBD1 aligns across 8 bases. The CDR3 is 17 amino acids. In germline, CDR1 is LGHDT, CDR2 YNNKEL (reference sequence). V lost 0 bases, J lost 6 bases, and 7 bases stayed unmatched. CDR3 loop: CASSQDGGTGFNSPLHF. The DNA for the CDR3 is TGTGCCAGCAGCCAAGATGGTGGGACAGGATTTAATTCACCCCTCCACTTT.

The V gene is TRBV7-4, the J gene TRBJ2-7; 13 bases agree with TRBD2. Trimming took 5 bases from V and 0 from J; bases not matched to a gene: 16. This CDR3 is 20 amino acids long. Germline loops: CDR1 SGHVT, CDR2 SQSDAQ. The CDR3 is CASSPHEQGTSGDPSYEQYV. The CDR3 DNA sequence: TGTGCCAGCAGCCCACACGAACAGGGGACTAGCGGGGATCCCTCCTACGAGCAGTACGTC.

V usage is TRBV18 and J usage is TRBJ1-3, with 7 nucleotides matching TRBD1. CDR1 is KGHSH and CDR2 is LQKENI in the germline V gene. The CDR3 runs 15 residues. The J segment lost 0 bases and the V segment lost 3 bases, leaving 2 bases of the junction unmatched. This CDR3 is CASSPGQLSGNTIYF. In DNA, the CDR3 is TGTGCCAGCTCACCGGGACAGCTCTCTGGAAACACCATATATTTT.

The chain carries TRBV5-1 and TRBJ1-5, with D possibly TRBD1 on 5 matching bases. Germline CDR1 reads SGHRS; CDR2 reads YFSETQ. V was pared by 0 bases and J by 0 bases, with 7 bases between. The CDR3 is 15 amino acids. The CDR3 reads CASSLGGDSNQPQHF. The CDR3 nucleotides read TGCGCCAGCAGCTTGGGGGGGGATAGCAATCAGCCCCAGCATTTT.

The chain joins TRBV7-2 to TRBJ2-1; D possibly corresponds to TRBD2 (5 bases). V was shortened by 2 bases and J by 9 bases, with 17 bases between the two germline ends. CDR3 size: 15 residues. Germline values: CDR1 SGHTA, CDR2 FQGNSA. In DNA, the CDR3 is TGTGCCAGCAGCTTAAATCGGGGAAGAGTGGGTGAGCAGTTCTTC. This gives the protein CASSLNRGRVGEQFF.

The chain joins TRBV5-1 to TRBJ2-2; D unresolved. The ends were cut back, 1 base at V and 4 bases at J, with 14 bases in the middle. Germline loops: CDR1 SGHRS, CDR2 YFSETQ. The CDR3 totals 16 residues. The CDR3 reads CASSLSVPEVTGELFF. CDR3 DNA: TGCGCCAGCAGCTTGTCAGTCCCCGAGGTCACCGGGGAGCTGTTTTTT.

The chain uses TRBV7-3 and TRBJ2-3, with D possibly matching TRBD2 (6 bases). V lost 1 base, J lost 2 bases, and 10 bases lay in between. The CDR3 totals 15 residues. CDR1 is SGHTA and CDR2 is FQGTGA in the germline V gene. DNA for the CDR3: TGTGCCAGCAGCTTAAGCGGGGCGAACACAGATACGCAGTATTTT. Its protein product is CASSLSGANTDTQYF.

The chain joins TRBV7-3 to TRBJ1-1; possibly TRBD1 for D (5 bases). The CDR3 has 15 residues. CDR1 SGHTA and CDR2 FQGTGA come from the germline V gene. V was shortened by 0 bases and J by 2 bases, with 10 bases between the two germline ends. CDR3 in amino acids: CASSLTPGHNTEAFF. The CDR3 coding sequence is TGTGCCAGCAGCTTAACCCCTGGACACAACACTGAAGCTTTCTTT.